These 2 T cell receptor beta chains originate from one sample sequenced in a study of metastatic and nonmetastatic thyroid tumors. Patients underwent thyroid surgery, and none had received any treatment before it. Through MiXCR, TCRdb re-clonotyped the PCR reads. The sample lists about 24,000 clones; about 23% were seen once. Specimen: blood. All receptors come from a male donor with papillary thyroid cancer or a benign thyroid nodule (not recorded which). Some clones in this sample may be carry-over from other donors' samples.

The V and J genes are TRBV29-1 and TRBJ2-5; D is unresolved. The CDR3 is 11 amino acids. CDR1 and CDR2 from the germline V gene are SQVTM and ANQGSEA. V was shortened by 7 bases and J by 0 bases, with 6 bases between the two germline ends. CDR3 sequence reads: CSAAYQETQYF. As DNA, the CDR3 is TGCAGCGCCGCGTACCAAGAGACCCAGTACTTC.

Ten or more counts support this clone. This chain connects TRBV5-1 to TRBJ2-1, with 12 bases identical to TRBD2. The germline CDR1 and CDR2 sequences are SGHRS and YFSETQ. Germline trimming cut 1 base from V and 3 bases from J; bases unmatched to any gene: 5. The CDR3 consists of 17 residues. CDR3 coding DNA: TGCGCCAGCAGCTTGACTAGCGGGAGGATTCTCTACAATGAGCAGTTCTTC. Translation: CASSLTSGRILYNEQFF. The complete variable domain, with remaining parts taken from reference TRBV5-1 and TRBJ2-1, reads KAGVTQTPRYLIKTRGQQVTLSCSPISGHRSVSWYQQTPGQGLQFLFEYFSETQRNKGNFPGRFSGRQFSNSRSEMNVSTLELGDSALYLCASSLTSGRILYNEQFFGPGTRLTVL.